This TCR beta chain was obtained from a study of T cells after yellow fever vaccination. TCRdb passed the 5' RACE reads through MiXCR, listing each CDR3 protein once. Among over 85,000 distinct CDR3 sequences listed, about 8.2% were seen once. This clonotype was counted between two and nine times. The sample in question was CD8+ T cells not binding an NS4B(214-222) dextramer, sorted from PBMCs, obtained approximately 15 days after the first yellow fever vaccination. The TCR originated in a man between 18 and 29 years old who received the YFV17D yellow fever vaccine.

In DNA form, the CDR3 reads TGCGCCAGCAGCTGGGCGGATGAGCAGTTCTTC. It yields the protein CASSWADEQFF. The rearrangement links TRBV5-1 to TRBJ2-1; D is unresolved. V was clipped by 3 bases and J by 8 bases, with 6 bases between them. This CDR3 is 11 amino acids long. Germline V gene sequence: CDR1 SGHRS, CDR2 YFSETQ.